The 22 T cell receptor beta chains below come from one sample, sequenced in a study of blood T cells in healthy people across ages. Alongside a J-beta primer mix, a sample-barcoded 5' primer served in a second PCR lasting 7 to 11 cycles. TCRdb independently ran MiXCR on the 5' RACE reads; one entry per CDR3 protein. Altogether some 1,800,000 distinct CDR3 sequences are present, around 42% being singletons, with the ten largest covering more than 20%. Sequenced input: blood. These receptors came from a human donor in good health.

This clonotype was observed a handful of times. CDR3 loop: CSVGTVLSYEQYF. The CDR3 DNA is TGCAGCGTTGGAACGGTCCTTTCGTACGAGCAGTACTTC. The chain joins TRBV29-1 to TRBJ2-7; D gene uncertain. The CDR3 is 13 amino acids. V was trimmed by 4 bases and J by 4 bases, leaving 14 bases between them. CDR1 and CDR2 from the germline V gene are SQVTM and ANQGSEA.

This clonotype showed up just a few times. The chain employs TRBV12-3 or TRBV12-4 and TRBJ2-7, with 11 bases aligning to TRBD1. CDR3 length equals 14 residues. After removal of 5 bases from V and 4 bases from J, the junction contained 4 bases not matched to a gene. The CDR3 DNA reads TGTGCCAGCAGTCGGGACAGGGGGATGTACGAGCAGTACTTC. Translating gives CASSRDRGMYEQYF.

The chain combines TRBV20-1 with TRBJ2-5, with D uncertain. Near its end, the DNA agrees better with TRBJ2-7, so the J call may be wrong. This CDR3 comprises 13 residues. CDR1 is DFQATT, CDR2 SNEGSKA, per germline (reference sequence). For the CDR3, the DNA is TGCAGTGCTAGAGATCGGACGTTTTACGAGCAGTACTTC. The encoded protein is CSARDRTFYEQYF.

CDR3 sequence (DNA): TGTGCCAGCAGCTCACCGGGACTTCCCCAGTACTTC. This translates into CASSSPGLPQYF. V and J are TRBV7-9 and TRBJ2-5; D is perhaps TRBD2 (6 bases). This CDR3 has 12 amino acids. V lost 4 bases and J lost 9, with 12 bases in between. In germline, CDR1 is SEHNR, CDR2 FQNEAQ (reference sequence).

J is TRBJ1-1 and V is TRBV2; D might be TRBD1 (5 bases). The germline V and J ends were trimmed by 3 bases and 5 bases, with 13 bases remaining between them. This CDR3 comprises 14 residues. Germline CDR1 and CDR2: SNHLY and FYNNEI. This CDR3 is CASSEGGVETEAFF. In nucleotides, the CDR3 is TGTGCCAGCAGTGAGGGGGGAGTAGAAACTGAAGCTTTCTTT. The full variable domain, in which reference TRBV2 and TRBJ1-1 provide the parts outside the CDR3, is EPEVTQTPSHQVTQMGQEVILRCVPISNHLYFYWYRQILGQKVEFLVSFYNNEISEKSEIFDDQFSVERPDGSNFTLKIRSTKLEDSAMYFCASSEGGVETEAFFGQGTRLTVV.

About this clonotype itself: The junction differs from germline at one of its ends, possibly a read error. The V gene is TRBV5-1, the J gene TRBJ2-6, with 12 nucleotides matching TRBD2. The CDR3 is made up of 20 amino acids. Germline-derived CDR1 and CDR2 are SGHRS and YFSETQ. The CDR3 bases are TGCGCCGGCAGCTTGGAGGGACTAGCGGGCCTCCCCTCTGGGGCCAACGTCCTGACTTTC. Its translation is CAGSLEGLAGLPSGANVLTF.

This clonotype has only a few counts. The chain combines TRBV2 with TRBJ2-7; 10 bases fit TRBD1. The V and J ends lost 7 bases and 4 bases, in that order; junction bases with no gene match: 10. Germline V CDR1 and CDR2: SNHLY, FYNNEI. The CDR3 is made up of 15 amino acids. The CDR3 DNA follows: TGTGCCAGCAACGACAGGGACAGGGGAGGGTACGAGCAGTACTTC. Amino acids: CASNDRDRGGYEQYF. Complete variable domain (other parts from reference TRBV2 and TRBJ2-7): EPEVTQTPSHQVTQMGQEVILRCVPISNHLYFYWYRQILGQKVEFLVSFYNNEISEKSEIFDDQFSVERPDGSNFTLKIRSTKLEDSAMYFCASNDRDRGGYEQYFGPGTRLTVT.

The genes are TRBV14 and TRBJ2-7; the D gene is possibly TRBD1 (6 bases). Between the trimmed V and J ends, which lost 4 bases and 3 bases, there was a span of 16 bases. Germline CDR1 and CDR2: SGHDN and FVKESK. This CDR3 has 15 residues. CDR3 DNA: TGTGCCAGCAGCCTTAAAACAGGGCTCATCTACGAGCAGTACTTC. It codes for CASSLKTGLIYEQYF.

The chain recombines TRBV9 with TRBJ2-7, with TRBD2 matching 10 bases. The end of the DNA fits TRBJ2-5 better, so the J call may be wrong. This CDR3 comprises 15 residues. CDR1 and CDR2 from the germline V gene are SGDLS and YYNGEE. The CDR3 region is CASSVGSGGSETQYF. The DNA for the CDR3 is TGTGCCAGCAGCGTAGGTAGCGGGGGGTCGGAGACCCAGTACTTC.

The CDR3 DNA sequence: TGCGCCAGCAGCCAAGTGCTAGCGGGGGCATTTGAGCAGTACTTC. As protein: CASSQVLAGAFEQYF. The V and J genes are TRBV4-3 and TRBJ2-7; 10 bases are shared with TRBD2. CDR1 and CDR2 (germline): LGHNA, YSLEER. V shed 1 base and J 7 bases; nucleotides not matched to a gene: 7. There are 15 residues in the CDR3.

This clonotype has more than one count but fewer than ten. The chain employs TRBV6-5 and TRBJ2-1; 8 positions agree with TRBD1. The CDR3 runs to 17 residues. Germline V gene lookup returns CDR1 MNHEY and CDR2 SVGAGI. The V gene end was trimmed by 4 bases and the J gene end by 7 bases; junction bases not matched to a gene: 15. In nucleotides, the CDR3 is TGTGCCAGCAGTTCATACGTCGGACAGGGTGCAAAAAATGAGCAGTTCTTC. This sequence encodes CASSSYVGQGAKNEQFF.

V and J are TRBV7-7 and TRBJ1-2, with D perhaps TRBD1 (6 bases). The CDR3 is 15 amino acids. The V gene lost 5 bases and the J gene lost 4 bases, with 17 bases spanning the gap. The germline gives CDR1 SSHAT, CDR2 FNYEAQ (reference sequence). CDR3 bases: TGTGCCAGCAGCACTCGGACAGAGCTACTCTATGGCTACACCTTC. It codes for CASSTRTELLYGYTF.

This clonotype was detected a few times. The chain has TRBV29-1 and TRBJ2-3, with 9 bases aligning to TRBD2. CDR1 is SQVTM and CDR2 is ANQGSEA in the germline V gene. This CDR3 contains 14 residues. Trimming cost V 6 bases and J 5 bases; bases outside gene matches: 9. CDR3 nucleotide sequence: TGCAGCGTAAGCCTGTTGCGGGGGGGAGATACGCAGTATTTT. Protein product: CSVSLLRGGDTQYF.

The J gene is TRBJ2-7, the V gene TRBV9; D might be TRBD2 (6 bases). The V gene's germline CDR1 is SGDLS and CDR2 YYNGEE. This CDR3 spans 15 amino acids. V dropped 1 base and J dropped 1 base, with 12 bases sitting between them. Here the CDR3 DNA reads TGTGCCAGCAGCGTACACGGGGGATCTTCCTACGAGCAGTACTTC. It codes for CASSVHGGSSYEQYF.

The sample holds a few counts of this clonotype. The V call is TRBV6-6, the J call TRBJ2-7; D is unclear. Trimming removed 2 bases from V and 2 bases from J, with 13 bases in between. The CDR3 totals 15 residues. CDR1 and CDR2 (germline): MNHNY, SVGAGI (reference sequence). CDR3 nucleotides: TGTGCCAGCAGTTACGGTGGGTCTGACACCTACGAGCAGTACTTC. Residues: CASSYGGSDTYEQYF.

As DNA, the CDR3 is TGTGCCAGCAGTTTATCAGGACAACTCTATGGCTACACCTTC. This gives the protein CASSLSGQLYGYTF. J is TRBJ1-2 and V is TRBV28; maybe TRBD1 (5 bases). Between the trimmed V and J ends, which lost 1 base and 4 bases, there was a span of 10 bases. This CDR3 region has 14 residues. Looked up from germline, CDR1 is MDHEN and CDR2 is SYDVKM.

The J gene is TRBJ2-1, the V gene TRBV4-3; 12 bases align to TRBD2. Germline loops: CDR1 LGHNA, CDR2 YSLEER. This CDR3 region has 15 residues. V was pared by 4 bases and J by 6 bases, with 4 bases of the junction left unmatched. For the CDR3, the DNA is TGCGCCAGCAGCCTTCGGACTAGCGGGGTCAATGAGCAGTTCTTC. Its protein product is CASSLRTSGVNEQFF.

This chain uses TRBV24-1 with TRBJ2-1; D is ambiguous. CDR3 length equals 13 residues. Trimming took 3 bases from V and 9 from J, leaving 11 bases between them. CDR1 is KGHDR and CDR2 is SFDVKD in the germline V gene. DNA for the CDR3: TGTGCCACCAGTGATCCCCACATGGGTGAGCAGTTCTTC. This encodes CATSDPHMGEQFF.

This clonotype was counted a few times. V and J are TRBV20-1 and TRBJ1-2; D is perhaps TRBD1 (5 bases). Trimming pared 0 bases from V and 0 bases from J, leaving 14 bases between. Looked up from germline, CDR1 is DFQATT and CDR2 is SNEGSKA (reference sequence). The CDR3 totals 16 residues. The CDR3: CSARDSAGTSNYGYTF. The CDR3 DNA follows: TGCAGTGCTAGAGATTCCGCGGGGACCTCTAACTATGGCTACACCTTC.

The J gene is TRBJ1-1, the V gene TRBV20-1, with D perhaps matching TRBD1 (5 bases). Looked up from germline, CDR1 is DFQATT and CDR2 is SNEGSKA (reference sequence). CDR3 length: 12 amino acids. V was clipped by 6 bases and J by 1 base, with 9 bases between them. The DNA for the CDR3 is TGCAGTGCGGGGACTCCGAACACTGAAGCTTTCTTT. It is translated as CSAGTPNTEAFF.

The V gene is TRBV20-1, the J gene TRBJ1-2, with unresolved D. CDR1 and CDR2 from the germline V gene are DFQATT and SNEGSKA (reference sequence). The V gene lost 2 bases and the J gene lost 3 bases, with 16 bases spanning the gap. The CDR3 sequence is 15 residues long. The CDR3 loop reads CSARPVLIGDYGYTF. In nucleotides, the CDR3 is TGCAGTGCTAGACCGGTACTGATAGGTGACTATGGCTACACCTTC.

This clonotype turned up a few times. The J gene is TRBJ2-6, the V gene TRBV6-2 or TRBV6-3; tentative D call: TRBD1 (5 bases). Trimming removed 3 bases at V and 6 bases at J, with 15 bases between. The length of the CDR3 is 16 residues. From germline, CDR1 is MNHEY and CDR2 SVGEGT. The CDR3 loop reads CASSYQTEGEANVLTF. Written as DNA, the CDR3 is TGTGCCAGCAGTTATCAAACGGAAGGGGAGGCCAACGTCCTGACTTTC.